This is a list of T cell receptor beta chains from one sample in a study of blood T cell repertoires in COVID-19. TCRdb's copy holds only in-frame clones and misses some; the assay was immunoSEQ multiplex PCR. This sample carries about 120,000 clones, over 80% of them seen once, and the ten largest clones take under 4%. The sequencing input was PBMCs or T cells enriched from blood (not recorded which). The receptors were gathered from a woman aged 25 to 45 who had recovered from COVID-19. The CDR3 runs from the conserved cysteine through the conserved F or W. The D gene is left open where the match is weak. Size values are once, few and many counts, or a class for expanded clones, and some rows have none.

D	V	size	J	DNA	CDR3
TRBD2	TRBV28	-	TRBJ2-2	TGTGCCAGCAGTTTGCGGGGGACTAACACCGGGGAGCTGTTTTTT	CASSLRGTNTGELFF
-	TRBV7-9	-	TRBJ1-2	TGTGCCAGCAGCTTAGCGCGGGGGGAGGCTAACTATGGCTACACCTTC	CASSLARGEANYGYTF
-	TRBV18	-	TRBJ2-3	TGTGCCAGCTCACTTACTAAAACTAGCACAGATACGCAGTATTTT	CASSLTKTSTDTQYF
-	TRBV28	-	TRBJ2-7	TGTGCCAGCAGTTTTAACAGCTTCTACGAGCAGTACTTC	CASSFNSFYEQYF
-	TRBV19	-	TRBJ1-1	TGTGCCACCCAGACAGCAGGGTTGAACACTGAAGCTTTCTTT	CATQTAGLNTEAFF
-	TRBV28	-	TRBJ1-5	TGTGCCAGCAGTCAATATACAGGCAATAGGCGCAATCAGCCCCAGCATTTT	CASSQYTGNRRNQPQHF
TRBD1	TRBV10-3	-	TRBJ2-7	TGTGCCATCAGCCAGGGACAGACCCACGAGCAGTACTTC	CAISQGQTHEQYF
TRBD2	TRBV4-3	-	TRBJ2-1	TGCGCCAGCAGCCAACACGCTCAGCGGGAGGTCCACAATGAGCAGTTCTTC	CASSQHAQREVHNEQFF
-	TRBV6-5	-	TRBJ2-7	TGTGCCAGCAGTTACGGAGGGACTCCCTACTACGAGCAGTACTTC	CASSYGGTPYYEQYF
-	TRBV7-2	-	TRBJ1-5	TGTGCCAGCAGCTTAGGGGGGGGCGAGAATCAGCCCCAGCATTTT	CASSLGGGENQPQHF
-	TRBV7-9	-	TRBJ2-7	TGTGCCAGCAGCTCTAGGGGAAACTACGAGCAGTACTTC	CASSSRGNYEQYF
TRBD1	TRBV7-2	-	TRBJ1-6	TGTGCCAGCAGCCGGGACAGGGATTCACCCCTCCACTTT	CASSRDRDSPLHF
-	TRBV6-5	-	TRBJ1-6	TGTGCCAGCAGTACAGGATCACCCCTCCACTTT	CASSTGSPLHF
-	TRBV9	once	TRBJ1-6	TGTGCCAGCAGCACCGGGACTGCGGTTAATTCACCCCTCCACTTT	CASSTGTAVNSPLHF